This T cell receptor beta chain came from a study of T cell responses to AZD1222 COVID-19 vaccine. Pooled together were second doses at about 4 or about 12 weeks. General study points: Nearly half of spike-specific TCRs reportedly target variant regions that are unmutated in the B.1.351 and B.1.1.7 variants. Vaccine-associated CD4 TCRs spanned spike, dominant at 160-218 and 743-854. Only after the peak T cell response were repertoires sampled.

Germline CDR1 and CDR2: SGHAT and FQNNGV. CDR3 length equals 13 residues. V was shortened by 5 bases and J by 4 bases, with 12 bases between the two germline ends. The table lists this clone with a count of one. What it binds is unknown. Produced via immunoSEQ multiplex PCR; TCRdb's table is partial and in-frame only. The table lists 75,000 to 90,000 clones, 80% to 90% of them singletons. The chain joins TRBV11-2 to TRBJ2-7; D is uncertain. Sequences were derived from peripheral blood, sampled 28 days after the second AZD1222 dose. The receptor's source is an adult who received the AZD1222 COVID-19 vaccine. CDR3 in DNA: TGTGCCAGCAGCCCCAATTTGGGGTACGAGCAGTACGTC. The encoded protein is CASSPNLGYEQYV.